Listed below are T cell receptor beta chains from one sample, sequenced in a study of T cell repertoires in cytomegalovirus infection. These receptors lack a known antigen. TCRdb recomputed calls from the reads with MiXCR, one row per CDR3 protein. The sample carries some 940,000 distinct CDR3 sequences, around 30% recorded once. The source material was cultured CD8+ T cells from PBMCs, sampled from culture after CMV antigen stimulation. The receptors originated from a human donor in good health (CMV status not recorded). Some clones in this sample may be carry-over from other donors' samples. The CDR3 runs from the conserved cysteine through the conserved F or W. D genes are given only for firm matches. The size field is filled for only some rows; it gives once, few, many or a size class.

j_call | v_call | clone_size | d_call | cdr3_aa | cdr3_nt
TRBJ2-5 | TRBV27 | NA | NA | CAAGRHSQETQYF | TGTGCCGCCGGAAGACACTCTCAAGAGACCCAGTACTTC
TRBJ1-5 | TRBV20-1 | NA | TRBD1 | CSARGRTGWAQPQHF | TGCAGTGCTAGAGGCCGGACAGGGTGGGCTCAGCCCCAGCATTTT
TRBJ1-5 | TRBV7-2 | NA | NA | CASSNSGTPPSNQPQHF | TGTGCCAGCAGCAACTCCGGGACACCGCCTAGCAATCAGCCCCAGCATTTT
TRBJ2-3 | TRBV14 | NA | TRBD2 | CASSQVAGARGYTDTQYF | TGTGCCAGCAGCCAAGTGGCCGGCGCGCGGGGGTACACAGATACGCAGTATTTT
TRBJ2-1 | TRBV12-5 | NA | NA | CASGLALGGSNEQFF | TGTGCTAGTGGTTTGGCCCTGGGGGGTAGCAATGAGCAGTTCTTC
TRBJ2-2 | TRBV11-2 | many | TRBD2 | CASSRLTSGPRGNTGELFF | TGTGCCAGCAGCCGCCTGACTAGCGGGCCCCGGGGGAACACCGGGGAGCTGTTTTTT
TRBJ2-7 | TRBV5-4 | NA | NA | CASSSLGGAQYEQYF | TGTGCCAGCAGCTCCCTCGGGGGAGCGCAGTACGAGCAGTACTTC
TRBJ2-3 | TRBV7-9 | NA | TRBD2 | CASSGLTSGSTDTQYF | TGTGCCAGCAGCGGCCTGACTAGCGGTAGCACAGATACGCAGTATTTT
TRBJ1-6 | TRBV27 | few | NA | CASSQGPQPLHF | TGTGCCAGCAGTCAAGGGCCTCAACCCCTCCACTTT
TRBJ2-3 | TRBV5-8 | few | NA | CASSLPGPGTDTQYF | TGTGCCAGCAGCTTACCAGGGCCCGGCACAGATACGCAGTATTTT
TRBJ2-1 | TRBV29-1 | NA | NA | CSVFGSSYNEQFF | TGCAGCGTTTTTGGAAGCTCCTACAATGAGCAGTTCTTC